These 26 T cell receptor beta chains were sequenced from one sample in a study of vaccination and CD4 T cells after COVID-19. Indicated treatment: roughly 10-day PBMC culture with coronavirus spike peptide pools or control peptides (ViraFEST assay). Gathered ahead of the COVID-19 pandemic (2011-2018) were the CD4+ T cells of the unexposed donor. Sequencing of cultured CD4+ T cell DNA used the Oncomine TCR Beta short-read assay. In TCRdb, the PCR reads were re-called with MiXCR into one record per CDR3 protein. Here the sample spans fewer than 8,000 distinct CDR3 sequences, around 29% being singletons. Their target antigens are unknown. Sequences were obtained from CD4+ T cells from blood, cultured in vitro. The receptors here all came from a human donor in good health.

The chain recombines TRBV27 with TRBJ1-2, with 8 bases fitting TRBD1. Germline CDR1 is MNHEY and CDR2 is SMNVEV (reference sequence). V lost 4 bases and J lost 7; bases outside the gene matches: 8. The CDR3 runs to 14 residues. CDR3: CASSSDRALGGYTF. The DNA for the CDR3 is TGTGCCAGCAGTTCGGACAGGGCCCTGGGTGGCTACACCTTC.

This clonotype was recorded a few times. The chain employs TRBV7-2 and TRBJ1-6; D is ambiguous. V was pared by 5 bases and J by 7 bases, with 18 bases between. This CDR3 comprises 16 residues. Per germline, CDR1 SGHTA and CDR2 FQGNSA. The CDR3 coding sequence is TGTGCCAGCAGCCCGGTTTGGGGAACCAACAATTCACCCCTCCACTTT. Translated, it gives CASSPVWGTNNSPLHF.

Turning to this clonotype: At one boundary the junction diverges from the germline segment, which might be a read error. The chain joins TRBV30 to TRBJ1-2; 7 bases map to TRBD1. CDR3 length: 15 residues. Germline CDR1 is GTSNPN and CDR2 is SVGIG (reference sequence). The CDR3 sequence: CVWTPGGGGGYGYTF. The CDR3 region has the DNA TGTGTCTGGACCCCGGGAGGGGGCGGTGGCTATGGCTACACCTTC.

By share, this clonotype ranks as medium-sized. The V gene is TRBV19, the J gene TRBJ1-2, with 11 bases matching TRBD1. The CDR3 contains 15 residues. The V gene's germline CDR1 is LNHDA and CDR2 SQIVND (reference sequence). The trim removed 7 bases at V and 6 bases at J, leaving 10 bases unmatched. The CDR3 protein is CASTVDRGRFDGYTF. DNA of the CDR3: TGTGCCAGTACTGTGGACAGGGGGCGGTTCGATGGCTACACCTTC.

The rearrangement joins TRBV6-1 to TRBJ1-2; unclear D gene. This CDR3 has 13 amino acids. CDR1 MNHNS and CDR2 SASEGT come from the germline V gene. V lost 4 bases and J 7 bases, leaving 13 bases between the germline ends. The CDR3 spells CASSGDGDGGYTF. CDR3 bases: TGTGCCAGCAGTGGGGATGGTGACGGTGGCTACACCTTC.

The chain carries TRBV19 and TRBJ1-5, with no clear D. The CDR3 sequence is 14 residues long. Germline CDR1 is LNHDA and CDR2 is SQIVND (reference sequence). The V end lost 4 bases, the J end lost 12 bases, and 19 bases lay between the germline ends. This CDR3 is CASSSYREDLLQHF. The CDR3 DNA sequence: TGTGCCAGTAGTAGCTACCGAGAGGACCTCCTCCAGCATTTT.

The V and J genes are TRBV30 and TRBJ1-1; TRBD1 aligns across 10 bases. Looked up from germline, CDR1 is GTSNPN and CDR2 is SVGIG (reference sequence). This CDR3 spans 14 amino acids. V lost 5 bases to trimming and J lost 6 bases; unmatched junction nucleotides: 9. The CDR3 sequence: CAWGRGQGPSEAFF. The CDR3 DNA follows: TGTGCCTGGGGGCGGGGACAGGGGCCCTCTGAAGCTTTCTTT.

This clonotype was observed a handful of times. This sequence joins TRBV10-3 and TRBJ1-5, with TRBD1 as a possible D gene (6 bases). Germline V gives CDR1 ENHRY, CDR2 SYGVKD. The CDR3 consists of 14 residues. Trimming shortened V by 10 bases and J by 6 bases, and 19 bases separated the two germline ends. The CDR3 bases are TGTGCCACAGAAATTGAGGGGGGGGTTCAGCCCCAGCATTTT. Translation gives CATEIEGGVQPQHF.

This clonotype was seen a handful of times. The chain combines TRBV4-1 with TRBJ1-5; 8 bases are a match to TRBD1. The CDR3 contains 15 residues. Unmatched junction bases numbered 5, after V lost 1 base and J lost 6 bases. CDR1 and CDR2 (germline): MGHRA, YSYEKL. The CDR3 sequence: CASSQVETGAQPQHF. CDR3 in DNA: TGCGCCAGCAGCCAAGTCGAGACAGGGGCTCAGCCCCAGCATTTT.

The chain has TRBV29-1 and TRBJ1-5; the D is unclear. The CDR3 runs 14 residues. V shed 0 bases and J shed 4 bases, with 10 bases lying between them. Looked up from germline, CDR1 is SQVTM and CDR2 is ANQGSEA. For the CDR3, the DNA is TGCAGCGTTGAAGAGGGAGGAGGTAATCAGCCCCAGCATTTT. This codes for CSVEEGGGNQPQHF.

The chain has TRBV6-5 and TRBJ2-6; D not certain. The ends were cut back, 2 bases at V and 1 base at J, with 9 bases in the middle. The CDR3 spans 16 residues. Per germline, CDR1 MNHEY and CDR2 SVGAGI. The CDR3 DNA follows: TGTGCCAGCAGTTACGGTGTATTGTCTGGGGCCAACGTCCTGACTTTC. Translation: CASSYGVLSGANVLTF.

The chain combines TRBV1 with TRBJ1-3; the table's D call, TRBD1, has no DNA check behind it. TRBV1 is noted as a pseudogene. The CDR3 is made up of 14 amino acids. The CDR3: CTSSPRAGGNTIYF. CDR3 bases: TGCACCAGCAGCCCCCGGGCGGGTGGAAACACCATATATTTT.

The V call is TRBV5-1, the J call TRBJ1-2; TRBD1 aligns across 9 bases. V shed 5 bases and J 6 bases; nucleotides not matched to a gene: 11. This CDR3 has 15 residues. Per the germline V gene, CDR1 is SGHRS and CDR2 is YFSETQ. CDR3 DNA: TGCGCCAGCAGACGAATAGTGGACAGGGGAGATGGCTACACCTTC. Amino acids: CASRRIVDRGDGYTF.

The chain employs TRBV10-3 and TRBJ1-5, with 10 positions matching TRBD1. The CDR3 sequence is 14 residues long. Per the germline V gene, CDR1 is ENHRY and CDR2 is SYGVKD. V was clipped by 6 bases and J by 4 bases; unmatched bases: 3. The CDR3 coding sequence is TGTGCCATCAGACCGGGACAGGGGAATCAGCCCCAGCATTTT. Amino acid sequence: CAIRPGQGNQPQHF.

This clonotype was picked up a small number of times. The chain links TRBV5-4 to TRBJ1-2, with TRBD1 as a possible D gene (6 bases). Germline CDR1 SGHNT, CDR2 YYREEE (reference sequence). The CDR3 runs to 13 residues. Trimming removed 3 bases at V and 6 bases at J, with 12 bases between. The CDR3 region has the DNA TGTGCCAGCAGCTCTGGACAGATTCATGGCTACACCTTC. This translates into CASSSGQIHGYTF.

The V gene is TRBV21-1, the J gene TRBJ1-1; the table's D gene call, TRBD1, was not cross checked with the DNA. TRBV21-1 is a pseudogene segment. The CDR3 has 14 amino acids. DNA of the CDR3: TGTGCCAGCAATTGGACAGAGATGAACACTGAAGCTTTCTTT. Encoded protein: CASNWTEMNTEAFF.

This clonotype was picked up a small number of times. The chain combines TRBV12-5 with TRBJ2-5, with 12 bases fitting TRBD1. Germline V gene data show CDR1 as LGHNT and CDR2 as FRNRAP. This CDR3 contains 17 residues. J lost 4 bases, V lost 5 bases, and 11 bases had no gene match. This CDR3 reads CASGPGTGGGWGETQYF. DNA of the CDR3: TGTGCTAGTGGTCCCGGGACAGGGGGCGGTTGGGGAGAGACCCAGTACTTC.

This clonotype was seen more than once but under ten times. The rearrangement links TRBV6-1 to TRBJ2-7; 14 nucleotides match TRBD2. Germline CDR1 and CDR2: MNHNS and SASEGT. The trim removed 6 bases at V and 5 bases at J, leaving 9 bases unmatched. The CDR3 has 16 amino acids. This CDR3 reads CASSSGLAGGGDEQYF. CDR3 bases: TGTGCCAGCAGCTCCGGACTAGCGGGGGGCGGAGACGAGCAGTACTTC.

By sample share, this clonotype is large (0.1 to 1%). The chain employs TRBV2 and TRBJ2-3; D perhaps matches TRBD2 (5 bases). Trimming removed 10 bases from V and 0 bases from J, with 8 bases in between. The CDR3 extends over 12 amino acids. The germline CDR1 and CDR2 sequences are SNHLY and FYNNEI. CDR3 bases: TGTGCCAAAACTAGAAGCACAGATACGCAGTATTTT. This translates into CAKTRSTDTQYF.

Notes on this clonotype: The junction does not match germline at one end; this may be a read error. The chain uses TRBV7-7 and TRBJ2-5, with 12 bases that match TRBD2. This CDR3 spans 17 amino acids. Germline CDR1 and CDR2: SSHAT and FNYEAQ (reference sequence). In nucleotides, the CDR3 is TGTGCTAGCAGCTTAGAGGCTAGCGGGGGGGTCCAAGAGACCCAGTACTTC. This codes for CASSLEASGGVQETQYF.

CDR3 nucleotide sequence: TGTGCCAGCAGCTTGCAGTCCGCGACCGGGGAGCTGTTTTTT. As protein: CASSLQSATGELFF. This chain joins TRBV5-4 and TRBJ2-2; no reliable D call. The CDR3 runs to 14 residues. The V end lost 1 base, the J end lost 5 bases, and 9 bases lay between the germline ends. Germline V lookup: CDR1 SGHNT, CDR2 YYREEE (reference sequence).

This clonotype is labeled medium-sized (0.01 to 0.1%). This chain connects TRBV7-9 to TRBJ1-5; D remains ambiguous. V lost 2 bases and J lost 6, with 5 bases in between. Per germline, CDR1 SEHNR and CDR2 FQNEAQ (reference sequence). The CDR3 spans 12 residues. In nucleotides, the CDR3 is TGTGCCAGCAGCTTACAAGCTCAGCCCCAGCATTTT. Encoded protein: CASSLQAQPQHF.

This clonotype has more than one count but fewer than ten. V usage is TRBV7-8 and J usage is TRBJ1-1; 7 bases align to TRBD1. This CDR3 region has 15 residues. Unmatched junction bases numbered 7, after V lost 1 base and J lost 5 bases. Germline V CDR1 and CDR2: SGHVS, FQNEAQ. The CDR3 region has the DNA TGTGCCAGCAGCTTAGTAAGCCAGGGGGGAACTGAAGCTTTCTTT. It specifies CASSLVSQGGTEAFF.

The chain couples TRBV7-8 to TRBJ1-3, with D tentatively TRBD1 (6 bases). CDR3 length: 14 amino acids. The V end lost 4 bases, the J end lost 2 bases, and 9 bases lay between the germline ends. Germline-derived CDR1 and CDR2 are SGHVS and FQNEAQ. The CDR3 is CASSSQGPGNTIYF. In nucleotides, the CDR3 is TGTGCCAGCAGCTCACAGGGTCCTGGAAACACCATATATTTT.

The CDR3 DNA reads as TGTGCTAGTGTCCAGGGGGGGAGGGCGAACACTGAAGCTTTCTTT. Protein sequence: CASVQGGRANTEAFF. The chain carries TRBV12-5 and TRBJ1-1; TRBD1 aligns across 7 bases. This CDR3 is built from 15 residues. In germline, CDR1 is LGHNT, CDR2 FRNRAP. After removal of 7 bases from V and 1 base from J, the junction contained 9 bases not matched to a gene.

V gene TRBV30 combines with J gene TRBJ1-2; TRBD1 aligns across 7 bases. Germline V gives CDR1 GTSNPN, CDR2 SVGIG (reference sequence). Trimming cost V 2 bases and J 7 bases; bases outside gene matches: 4. The CDR3 is 12 residues long. CDR3 residues: CAWSKGAGGYTF. CDR3 DNA sequence: TGTGCCTGGAGTAAGGGGGCTGGTGGCTACACCTTC. The complete variable domain, with remaining parts taken from reference TRBV30 and TRBJ1-2, reads SQTIHQWPATLVQPVGSPLSLECTVEGTSNPNLYWYRQAAGRGLQLLFYSVGIGQISSEVPQNLSASRPQDRQFILSSKKLLLSDSGFYLCAWSKGAGGYTFGSGTRLTVV.